Listed below are T cell receptor beta chains from one sample, sequenced in a study of glioma-infiltrating T cells after dendritic cell vaccination. Using immunoSEQ multiplex PCR, the repertoire was profiled, and TCRdb retains in-frame clones only, with some absent. Altogether about 92,000 clones are present, 65% to 90% being singletons, with the ten largest covering 15% to 19%. Sequences were derived from blood, sampled before dendritic cell vaccination. The origin of the receptors is a human donor with glioblastoma. Both conserved end residues are part of each CDR3. D genes are given only for firm matches. Clone size is stated in some rows and not others, as once, few, many or a class when expanded.

j_call | v_call | clone_size | d_call | cdr3_aa | cdr3_nt
TRBJ2-2 | TRBV7-3 | . | . | CASSTTGRGGTGELFF | TGTGCCAGCAGCACTACGGGTAGGGGCGGCACCGGGGAGCTGTTTTTT
TRBJ2-7 | TRBV5-1 | . | . | CASSLGMAGAYEQYF | TGCGCCAGCAGCCTGGGGATGGCAGGGGCCTACGAGCAGTACTTC
TRBJ2-5 | TRBV28 | . | TRBD1 | CASSLSTGIGISAQYF | TGTGCCAGCAGTTTATCGACAGGGATCGGGATATCGGCCCAGTACTTC
TRBJ2-2 | TRBV6-5 | . | TRBD1 | CASSHGQANTGELFF | TGTGCCAGCAGTCATGGACAGGCGAACACCGGGGAGCTGTTTTTT
TRBJ2-5 | TRBV28 | . | TRBD2 | CASSFRREGETQYF | TGTGCCAGCAGTTTTCGCAGGGAGGGGGAGACCCAGTACTTC
TRBJ2-7 | TRBV30 | . | . | CAWSRAQSSYEQYF | TGTGCCTGGAGTAGAGCGCAAAGCTCCTACGAGCAGTACTTC
TRBJ2-7 | TRBV2 | . | TRBD2 | CASCLAGGKYEQYF | TGTGCCAGCTGCCTAGCGGGGGGGAAGTACGAGCAGTACTTC
TRBJ2-1 | TRBV7-2 | . | . | CASSFDYNLQFF | TGTGCCAGCAGCTTCGACTACAATTTGCAGTTCTTC
TRBJ2-7 | TRBV6-5 | . | TRBD1 | CASSHSTGASYEQYF | TGTGCCAGCAGTCATTCCACAGGGGCGTCCTACGAGCAGTACTTC
TRBJ1-5 | TRBV18 | . | . | CASSPPGHGNQPQHF | TGTGCCAGCTCACCACCGGGACATGGCAATCAGCCCCAGCATTTT
TRBJ2-3 | TRBV9 | . | . | CASSRSSDTQYF | TGTGCCAGCAGCCGTAGTTCAGATACGCAGTATTTT
TRBJ2-7 | TRBV9 | . | TRBD1 | CASSVGDRGTYEQYF | TGTGCCAGCAGCGTAGGGGACAGGGGGACCTACGAGCAGTACTTC
TRBJ1-2 | TRBV21-1 | . | . | CASSKGIHRGFNYGYTF | TGTGCCAGCAGCAAAGGGATCCACAGGGGCTTCAACTATGGCTACACCTTC
TRBJ1-1 | TRBV5-4 | . | TRBD1 | CASSLYSTGVFVDTEAFF | TGTGCCAGCAGCTTGTACTCGACAGGGGTCTTTGTCGACACTGAAGCTTTCTTT
TRBJ2-3 | TRBV30 | . | TRBD2 | CAWSVGGSSGKDTQYF | TGTGCCTGGAGTGTCGGGGGATCGAGCGGGAAGGATACGCAGTATTTT
TRBJ2-7 | TRBV29-1 | . | TRBD1 | CSMRQGAHEQYF | TGCAGCATGAGACAGGGAGCCCACGAGCAGTACTTC
TRBJ1-5 | TRBV11-2 | . | TRBD1 | CASSRTGTQPQHF | TGTGCCAGCAGCAGGACAGGGACTCAGCCCCAGCATTTT
TRBJ2-1 | TRBV4-3 | . | TRBD2 | CASSQDRLAGYKQFF | TGCGCCAGCAGCCAAGATCGCTTAGCGGGGTATAAGCAGTTCTTC
TRBJ1-1 | TRBV6-6 | . | . | CASSYEGYTEAFF | TGTGCCAGCAGTTACGAGGGATACACTGAAGCTTTCTTT
TRBJ1-1 | TRBV29-1 | . | TRBD1 | CSVVYRGRNTEAFF | TGCAGCGTTGTATACAGGGGGAGAAACACTGAAGCTTTCTTT
TRBJ2-2 | TRBV6-1 | . | . | CASTLIGGELFF | TGTGCCAGCACCCTGATAGGCGGTGAGCTGTTTTTT
TRBJ2-1 | TRBV7-6 | . | TRBD2 | CASSMGLAGGPGSNEQFF | TGTGCCAGCAGCATGGGACTAGCGGGAGGGCCCGGTTCCAATGAGCAGTTCTTC
TRBJ2-1 | TRBV7-2 | . | TRBD1 | CASSPDRTYNEQFF | TGTGCCAGCAGCCCGGACAGGACCTACAATGAGCAGTTCTTC
TRBJ2-1 | TRBV9 | . | . | CASSVETGAHNEQFF | TGTGCCAGCAGCGTCGAGACAGGTGCCCACAATGAGCAGTTCTTC
TRBJ1-6 | TRBV6-1 | . | . | CASSEYFYNSPLHF | TGTGCCAGCAGTGAGTACTTCTATAATTCACCCCTCCACTTT
TRBJ2-3 | TRBV29-1 | . | TRBD2 | CSARAGARTDTQYF | TGCAGCGCCCGAGCGGGGGCCCGCACAGATACGCAGTATTTT
TRBJ1-5 | TRBV11-2 | . | . | CASGRDNNQPQHF | TGTGCCAGCGGCCGGGACAACAATCAGCCCCAGCATTTT
TRBJ1-1 | TRBV29-1 | . | TRBD1 | CSVRTGRGTEAFF | TGCAGCGTTCGGACAGGCAGGGGGACTGAAGCTTTCTTT
TRBJ1-5 | TRBV4-3 | . | . | CASSLSSGEPQHF | TGCGCCAGCAGCCTCTCAAGCGGGGAACCCCAGCATTTT
TRBJ2-4 | TRBV4-3 | . | . | CASSQEEGNIQYF | TGCGCCAGCAGCCAAGAAGAGGGAAACATTCAGTACTTC
TRBJ1-1 | TRBV27 | . | . | CASSPQVWGWANTEAFF | TGTGCCAGCAGTCCACAGGTGTGGGGTTGGGCAAACACTGAAGCTTTCTTT
TRBJ2-5 | TRBV2 | . | TRBD1 | CASIRDRETQYF | TGTGCCAGCATAAGGGACAGAGAGACCCAGTACTTC
TRBJ1-4 | TRBV15 | many | TRBD1 | CATSRGQGEEKLFF | TGTGCCACCAGCAGAGGACAGGGGGAGGAAAAACTGTTTTTT
TRBJ2-1 | TRBV29-1 | . | . | CSVEHIIPGLDNEQFF | TGCAGCGTTGAACACATCATCCCAGGTCTCGACAATGAGCAGTTCTTC
TRBJ1-2 | TRBV6-5 | . | . | CASKQGWGYTF | TGTGCCAGCAAGCAGGGGTGGGGCTACACCTTC
TRBJ1-1 | TRBV7-9 | . | . | CASSFLDTVNTEAFF | TGTGCCAGCAGCTTTCTTGACACCGTGAACACTGAAGCTTTCTTT
TRBJ2-3 | TRBV7-8 | . | . | CASSLGGQVLTDTQYF | TGTGCCAGCAGCTTAGGGGGACAAGTCTTAACAGATACGCAGTATTTT
TRBJ2-5 | TRBV2 | . | TRBD1 | CASWGQAQETQYF | TGTGCCAGCTGGGGACAGGCACAAGAGACCCAGTACTTC
TRBJ2-5 | TRBV9 | few | TRBD1 | CASSVQGAQETQYF | TGTGCCAGCAGCGTGCAGGGGGCACAAGAGACCCAGTACTTC
TRBJ2-3 | TRBV4-1 | . | TRBD2 | CASSSSGSGDTQYF | TGCGCCAGCAGTTCTAGCGGGAGTGGAGATACGCAGTATTTT
TRBJ2-2 | TRBV19 | . | TRBD1 | CASSERQGNTGELFF | TGTGCCAGTAGTGAACGACAGGGTAACACCGGGGAGCTGTTTTTT
TRBJ1-5 | TRBV18 | . | . | CASSPPGQGRVQPQHF | TGTGCCAGCTCACCACCGGGGCAGGGTAGGGTTCAGCCCCAGCATTTT
TRBJ1-6 | TRBV27 | . | TRBD1 | CASSFGTGSDSPLHF | TGTGCCAGCAGTTTTGGGACAGGGTCTGATTCACCCCTCCACTTT
TRBJ2-7 | TRBV5-1 | . | . | CASSPVTPQDEQYF | TGCGCCAGCAGCCCGGTCACCCCCCAGGACGAGCAGTACTTC
TRBJ2-3 | TRBV9 | . | . | CASSVLTDTQYF | TGTGCCAGCAGCGTTCTCACAGATACGCAGTATTTT
TRBJ1-4 | TRBV13 | . | . | CASSPTGGEKLFF | TGTGCCAGCAGCCCCACGGGTGGCGAAAAACTGTTTTTT
TRBJ2-3 | TRBV5-1 | . | TRBD2 | CASSLGTSGGAADTQYF | TGCGCCAGCAGCTTGGGGACTAGCGGGGGGGCTGCAGATACGCAGTATTTT
TRBJ1-2 | TRBV5-5 | few | . | CASSSWAMGASGYTF | TGTGCCAGCAGCTCCTGGGCGATGGGGGCGAGTGGCTACACCTTC
TRBJ1-1 | TRBV6-5 | . | . | CAAGSANTEAFF | TGTGCAGCCGGGTCGGCTAACACTGAAGCTTTCTTT
TRBJ2-5 | TRBV27 | . | TRBD2 | CASSRGGALETQYF | TGTGCCAGCTCCCGCGGGGGGGCCCTGGAGACCCAGTACTTC
TRBJ1-3 | TRBV11-2 | . | TRBD1 | CASSLGQGTGNTIYF | TGTGCCAGCAGCTTAGGACAGGGAACTGGAAACACCATATATTTT
TRBJ1-4 | TRBV11-2 | once | TRBD1 | CASSRTGMDEKLFF | TGTGCCAGCAGCAGGACAGGGATGGATGAAAAACTGTTTTTT
TRBJ2-3 | TRBV5-1 | . | TRBD1 | CASSTGQGTDTQYF | TGCGCCAGCAGCACAGGACAGGGAACAGATACGCAGTATTTT
TRBJ1-1 | TRBV11-2 | . | TRBD1 | CASSLDRGRDTEAFF | TGTGCCAGCAGCTTAGACAGGGGGCGGGACACTGAAGCTTTCTTT
TRBJ2-1 | TRBV6-5 | . | . | CASSSGQGRNEQFF | TGTGCCAGCAGTTCGGGTCAGGGTCGCAATGAGCAGTTCTTC
TRBJ2-1 | TRBV5-1 | . | . | CASSLSGAYNEQFF | TGCGCCAGCAGCTTATCAGGGGCCTACAATGAGCAGTTCTTC
TRBJ2-3 | TRBV25-1 | . | TRBD1 | CASSGSRDRPTDTQYF | TGTGCCAGCAGTGGGTCTCGGGACAGGCCCACAGATACGCAGTATTTT
TRBJ1-2 | TRBV6-5 | . | . | CASSYSRFYGYTF | TGTGCCAGCAGTTACTCGAGGTTCTATGGCTACACCTTC
TRBJ1-6 | TRBV5-6 | . | . | CASRIGQPYNSPLHF | TGTGCCAGTCGGATTGGGCAACCTTATAATTCACCCCTCCACTTT